One and the same sample provided the 15 T cell receptor beta chains below, sequenced in a study of blood T cell repertoires in COVID-19. TCRdb's copy holds only in-frame clones and misses some; the assay was immunoSEQ multiplex PCR. The repertoire consists of 250,000 to 350,000 clones, with around 87% occurring once and the leading ten covering around 2.1%. The sample consisted of peripheral blood. Receptor source: a young man with active or convalescent COVID-19.

V and J are TRBV5-8 and TRBJ2-3; a possible D gene is TRBD2 (5 bases). CDR3 length: 16 residues. With 1 base removed from V and 0 bases from J, the gap between germline ends came to 12 bases. Germline assignment: CDR1 SGHTS and CDR2 YDEGEE. This chain's CDR3 is CASSLRGDLSTDTQYF. The CDR3 DNA reads TGTGCCAGCAGCTTGCGGGGTGATTTGAGCACAGATACGCAGTATTTT.

The rearrangement joins TRBV12-5 to TRBJ2-1, with 7 bases that match TRBD2. This CDR3 is built from 14 residues. The V gene's germline CDR1 is LGHNT and CDR2 FRNRAP. Trimming at V came to 2 bases and at J to 8 bases, leaving 6 bases not matched to a gene. The CDR3, as DNA: TGTGCTAGTGGTTTGTGGGGCGGGAGTGATGAGCAGTTCTTC. Translation gives CASGLWGGSDEQFF.

Here the CDR3 reads CASSLSGLLAKNIQYF. As DNA, the CDR3 is TGTGCCAGCAGTTTATCGGGGCTACTAGCCAAAAACATTCAGTACTTC. This chain joins TRBV27 and TRBJ2-4; perhaps TRBD1 as D (5 bases). CDR3 size: 16 residues. Trimming removed 0 bases at V and 0 bases at J, with 9 bases between. Germline-derived CDR1 and CDR2 are MNHEY and SMNVEV (reference sequence).

Details on this clone: This sample also contains other DNA sequences that code for the same CDR3. The V gene is TRBV29-1, the J gene TRBJ2-7; 10 bases line up with TRBD1. The CDR3 loop spans 13 amino acids. V gave up 6 bases and J gave up 1 base; unmatched junction bases: 3. Looked up from germline, CDR1 is SQVTM and CDR2 is ANQGSEA. The CDR3 DNA sequence: TGCAGCGTCCGGACAGGGGGATCCTACGAGCAGTACTTC. Translated: CSVRTGGSYEQYF.

This CDR3 is CASSQVRQLGTEAFF. Written as DNA, the CDR3 is TGCGCCAGCAGCCAAGTCAGACAGCTGGGCACTGAAGCTTTCTTT. This chain links TRBV4-3 with TRBJ1-1; possibly TRBD1 for D (5 bases). V was shortened by 1 base and J by 4 bases, with 13 bases between the two germline ends. The CDR3 length is 15 residues. Per germline, CDR1 LGHNA and CDR2 YSLEER.

The chain couples TRBV18 to TRBJ1-1; 7 bases line up with TRBD1. Trimming cost V 3 bases and J 2 bases; bases outside gene matches: 9. CDR1 is KGHSH and CDR2 is LQKENI in the germline V gene. The CDR3 runs 16 residues. The CDR3 DNA is TGTGCCAGCTCACCCGCCCTCACAGGGGTCAACACTGAAGCTTTCTTT. This sequence encodes CASSPALTGVNTEAFF.

The J gene is TRBJ2-7, the V gene TRBV18, with D perhaps matching TRBD2 (6 bases). Per germline, CDR1 KGHSH and CDR2 LQKENI. The CDR3 loop spans 15 amino acids. Trimming shortened V by 10 bases and J by 2 bases, and 21 bases separated the two germline ends. The CDR3 loop reads CATRYRSGSTYEQYF. Written as DNA, the CDR3 is TGTGCCACCCGATATAGATCCGGGAGTACCTACGAGCAGTACTTC.

The chain recombines TRBV10-2 with TRBJ1-4; no firm D call. The V gene's germline CDR1 is WSHSY and CDR2 SAAADI. This CDR3 comprises 12 residues. Trimming removed 4 bases from V and 5 bases from J, with 5 bases in between. This CDR3 is CASSVRNEKLFF. The CDR3 DNA reads as TGCGCCAGCAGTGTACGGAATGAAAAACTGTTTTTT.

This rearrangement joins TRBV5-1 to TRBJ2-7; D perhaps matches TRBD2 (6 bases). The germline gives CDR1 SGHRS, CDR2 YFSETQ. The CDR3 is 13 amino acids. The V end was cut by 2 bases, the J end by 2 bases, with 8 bases between. CDR3 region: CASSFGGTYEQYF. CDR3 in DNA: TGCGCCAGCAGCTTCGGGGGAACCTACGAGCAGTACTTC.

The rearrangement joins TRBV21-1 to TRBJ2-2; the table's TRBD2 call for D was not verified on the DNA. TRBV21-1 constitutes a pseudogene. The CDR3 has 14 residues. The CDR3 DNA reads TGTGCCACTGTAGCGGGAGACAACACCGGGGAGCTGTTTTTT. Protein product: CATVAGDNTGELFF.

This clone has just one count. V gene TRBV6-5 combines with J gene TRBJ1-1; unclear D gene. There are 12 residues in the CDR3. V lost 8 bases to trimming and J lost 2 bases, with 9 bases between them. From germline, CDR1 is MNHEY and CDR2 SVGAGI. The CDR3 region is CASGNSNTEAFF. The CDR3 bases are TGTGCCAGCGGTAACAGTAACACTGAAGCTTTCTTT.

The chain couples TRBV7-9 to TRBJ1-1; TRBD1 is a possible D gene (6 bases). Between the trimmed V and J ends, which lost 5 bases and 2 bases, there was a span of 18 bases. From germline, CDR1 is SEHNR and CDR2 FQNEAQ (reference sequence). The CDR3 sequence is 16 residues long. CDR3 in amino acids: CASSPRTQGLNTEAFF. The DNA for the CDR3 is TGTGCCAGCAGCCCACGGACACAGGGACTAAACACTGAAGCTTTCTTT.

This chain uses TRBV9 with TRBJ2-3; TRBD1 might be the D (6 bases). The germline V gene has CDR1 SGDLS and CDR2 YYNGEE. With 3 bases removed from V and 3 bases from J, the gap between germline ends came to 17 bases. The length of the CDR3 is 16 residues. The CDR3 bases are TGTGCCAGCAGCGGTCCCAGGGGTTCGGGGACAGATACGCAGTATTTT. This translates into CASSGPRGSGTDTQYF.

The chain links TRBV11-2 to TRBJ2-3, with 10 bases lining up with TRBD2. The CDR3 is 15 amino acids. Germline V lookup: CDR1 SGHAT, CDR2 FQNNGV. Trimming took 2 bases from V and 7 from J; bases not matched to a gene: 6. Here the CDR3 DNA reads TGTGCCAGCAGCTTAAGGGCTAGCGGGGGCAATACGCAGTATTTT. Amino acids: CASSLRASGGNTQYF.

This chain uses TRBV25-1 with TRBJ2-2; TRBD2 matches at 9 bases. This CDR3 contains 14 residues. Germline V gene lookup returns CDR1 MGHDK and CDR2 SYGVNS. V trimming: 8 bases; J trimming: 3 bases; junction bases outside the gene matches: 4. This CDR3 is CASGTSYYTGELFF. Here the CDR3 DNA reads TGTGCCAGCGGGACTAGCTATTACACCGGGGAGCTGTTTTTT.